The 22 T cell receptor beta chains below all came from one sample that was sequenced in a study of blood T cell repertoires in COVID-19. Repertoires were generated with immunoSEQ multiplex PCR, while TCRdb's copy carries only in-frame clones and drops some. The sample has about 370,000 clones, around 87% seen once. The source material was PBMCs or T cells enriched from blood (not recorded which). The source is a man between 18 and 29 years old who had recovered from COVID-19.

This clone came up once. The chain recombines TRBV15 with TRBJ2-1; 10 bases map to TRBD2. The germline CDR1 and CDR2 sequences are LNHNV and YYDKDF (reference sequence). The V segment lost 1 base and the J segment 10 bases; nucleotides outside the gene matches: 10. This CDR3 has 16 residues. CDR3 region: CATSRGESGGAREQFF. The CDR3, as DNA: TGTGCCACCAGCAGAGGAGAGAGCGGGGGGGCCCGGGAGCAGTTCTTC.

This CDR3 reads CASSYSNRGRGAFF. The CDR3 bases are TGTGCCAGCAGTTACTCGAACCGAGGGAGGGGAGCTTTCTTT. The chain carries TRBV6-2 or TRBV6-3 and TRBJ1-1; D perhaps matches TRBD1 (5 bases). CDR1 is MNHEY, CDR2 SVGEGT, per germline. The V and J ends lost 0 bases and 10 bases respectively, with 15 bases between them. This CDR3 is built from 14 residues.

This clone appeared a single time. Germline is not matched at one junction end, which may reflect a read error. The chain is built from TRBV27 and TRBJ2-7; TRBD1 aligns across 11 bases. This CDR3 comprises 13 residues. In germline, CDR1 is MNHEY, CDR2 SMNVEV (reference sequence). The chain's CDR3 is CAISRDRGNEQYF. In nucleotides, the CDR3 is TGTGCCATCAGTCGGGACAGGGGGAACGAGCAGTACTTC.

There are a few counts of this clone. The chain uses TRBV11-1 and TRBJ2-7; D may be TRBD1 (5 bases). The CDR3 has 14 amino acids. CDR1 and CDR2 (germline): SGHAT, FQDESV (reference sequence). Trimming took off 1 base at V and 3 bases at J, with 10 bases between the two ends. The CDR3 nucleotides read TGTGCCAGCAGCTTAGGGGTAGGGGACTACGAGCAGTACTTC. Translation: CASSLGVGDYEQYF.

The chain links TRBV3-1 (or the pseudogene TRBV3-2) to TRBJ1-4; 7 bases match TRBD1. The length of the CDR3 is 16 residues. Trimming at V came to 5 bases and at J to 0 bases, leaving 6 bases not matched to a gene. Germline V CDR1 and CDR2: LGHDT, YNNKEL (reference sequence). In nucleotides, the CDR3 is TGTGCCAGCAGCGCGCGGACAGGAGCAACTAATGAAAAACTGTTTTTT. It yields the protein CASSARTGATNEKLFF.

Here the CDR3 DNA reads TGTGCCAGCTCGCTCCGCGACAGGAGCTATGGCTACACCTTC. Translating it yields CASSLRDRSYGYTF. V and J are TRBV18 and TRBJ1-2, with a possible D match to TRBD1 (6 bases). V dropped 6 bases and J dropped 4 bases, with 15 bases sitting between them. CDR1 and CDR2 from the germline V gene are KGHSH and LQKENI. The CDR3 consists of 14 residues.

The rearrangement joins TRBV5-5 to TRBJ1-6; D is unresolved. CDR1 SGHKS and CDR2 YYEKEE come from the germline V gene (reference sequence). The CDR3 is 15 amino acids. With 0 bases removed from V and 1 base from J, the gap between germline ends came to 5 bases. The CDR3 sequence: CASSLGISYNSPLHF. The CDR3 DNA sequence: TGTGCCAGCAGCTTGGGTATATCCTATAATTCACCCCTCCACTTT.

This clone has only a few counts. The chain has TRBV3-1 (or the pseudogene TRBV3-2) and TRBJ1-5; the match to TRBD1 covers 10 bases. The length of the CDR3 is 17 residues. Germline assignment: CDR1 LGHDT and CDR2 YNNKEL (reference sequence). J lost 5 bases, V lost 3 bases, and 10 bases had no gene match. The DNA of the CDR3 is TGTGCCAGCAGCCAGAATACCGGGACAGGGGTTGATCAGCCCCAGCATTTT. Its protein is CASSQNTGTGVDQPQHF.

The rearrangement joins TRBV7-2 to TRBJ2-2, with no clear D. There are 15 residues in the CDR3. Germline loops: CDR1 SGHTA, CDR2 FQGNSA. Trimming removed 5 bases from V and 4 bases from J, with 14 bases in between. The CDR3 is CASSPTPRSTGELFF. CDR3 sequence (DNA): TGTGCCAGCAGCCCGACGCCTAGATCCACCGGGGAGCTGTTTTTT.

J is TRBJ1-4 and V is TRBV10-2; D ambiguous. The CDR3 runs 12 residues. V gave up 4 bases and J gave up 6 bases, with 6 bases separating them. Germline loops: CDR1 WSHSY, CDR2 SAAADI. The CDR3 region is CASSVGDEKLFF. In nucleotides, the CDR3 is TGCGCCAGCAGTGTCGGGGATGAAAAACTGTTTTTT.

This chain links TRBV6-5 with TRBJ1-2; a possible D gene is TRBD1 (5 bases). Trimming left V 0 bases short and J 4 bases short, with 12 bases between. The CDR3 has 15 amino acids. Germline lookup yields CDR1 MNHEY and CDR2 SVGAGI. The CDR3 DNA sequence: TGTGCCAGCAGTTACTCGGACAACCCTGTCTATGGCTACACCTTC. Protein: CASSYSDNPVYGYTF.

The CDR3 reads CASSRSEETQYF. In DNA form, the CDR3 reads TGTGCCAGCAGCCGCAGCGAAGAGACCCAGTACTTC. The rearrangement uses TRBV25-1 and TRBJ2-5; D not certain. Trimming stripped 6 bases from V and 3 bases from J, with 8 bases between. This CDR3 region has 12 residues. The germline CDR1 and CDR2 sequences are MGHDK and SYGVNS.

This chain uses TRBV3-1 (or the pseudogene TRBV3-2) with TRBJ2-6, with TRBD1 identical over 9 bases. The V gene end was trimmed by 4 bases and the J gene end by 1 base; junction bases not matched to a gene: 5. The CDR3 runs 17 residues. Germline V gene data show CDR1 as LGHDT and CDR2 as YNNKEL (reference sequence). DNA for the CDR3: TGTGCCAGCAGCCTGGGACAGGGAACTTCTGGGGCCAACGTCCTGACTTTC. Its translation is CASSLGQGTSGANVLTF.

J is TRBJ1-2 and V is TRBV6-5; D is unclear. The CDR3 sequence is 13 residues long. Trimming took off 7 bases at V and 3 bases at J, with 12 bases between the two ends. Germline V lookup: CDR1 MNHEY, CDR2 SVGAGI. CDR3 DNA sequence: TGTGCCAGCATGTTTGAGGGCGACTATGGCTACACCTTC. It translates to CASMFEGDYGYTF.

This chain connects TRBV7-3 to TRBJ2-1; TRBD1 is a possible D gene (5 bases). The CDR3 has 16 amino acids. Per the germline V gene, CDR1 is SGHTA and CDR2 is FQGTGA. Trimming pared 2 bases from V and 5 bases from J, leaving 16 bases between. CDR3 nucleotides: TGTGCCAGCAGCTTATATGGGATTTGGGGCAACAATGAGCAGTTCTTC. It specifies CASSLYGIWGNNEQFF.

The rearrangement links TRBV15 to TRBJ2-1; 9 bases match TRBD1. The CDR3 is 15 residues long. In germline, CDR1 is LNHNV, CDR2 YYDKDF (reference sequence). J gave up 3 bases and V 1 base, and 1 base lay outside the gene matches. The CDR3 region is CATSRGDRDYNEQFF. CDR3 in DNA: TGTGCCACCAGCAGAGGGGACAGGGACTACAATGAGCAGTTCTTC.

This chain connects TRBV3-1 (or the pseudogene TRBV3-2) to TRBJ1-4; D ambiguous. Germline CDR1 LGHDT, CDR2 YNNKEL (reference sequence). The germline V and J ends were trimmed by 3 bases and 3 bases, with 5 bases remaining between them. This CDR3 is built from 13 residues. The CDR3 sequence is CASSQAANEKLFF. The DNA of the CDR3 is TGTGCCAGCAGCCAGGCAGCTAATGAAAAACTGTTTTTT.

The chain recombines TRBV5-6 with TRBJ2-5; D not certain. The CDR3 runs to 15 residues. Germline CDR1 SGHDT, CDR2 YYEEEE. V gave up 2 bases and J gave up 5 bases, with 16 bases separating them. DNA for the CDR3: TGTGCCAGCAGCTTCCCCGCCTCGGTACGGGAGACCCAGTACTTC. Translating it yields CASSFPASVRETQYF. Together with reference TRBV5-6 and TRBJ2-5, the CDR3 gives the full variable domain: DAGVTQSPTHLIKTRGQQVTLRCSPKSGHDTVSWYQQALGQGPQFIFQYYEEEERQRGNFPDRFSGHQFPNYSSELNVNALLLGDSALYLCASSFPASVRETQYFGPGTRLLVL.

V and J are TRBV7-2 and TRBJ2-3; 8 bases are shared with TRBD2. The CDR3 totals 18 residues. Germline assignment: CDR1 SGHTA and CDR2 FQGNSA. J lost 1 base, V lost 1 base, and 10 bases had no gene match. The CDR3 DNA is TGTGCCAGCAGCTTAGAATTGTATTCGGGGGGGGGCACAGATACGCAGTATTTT. It is translated as CASSLELYSGGGTDTQYF.

V gene TRBV28 combines with J gene TRBJ1-2; 9 nucleotides agree with TRBD1. Germline CDR1 reads MDHEN; CDR2 reads SYDVKM. The V and J ends lost 3 bases and 7 bases, in that order; junction bases with no gene match: 6. The CDR3 is 14 residues long. The CDR3 reads CASSLGQGKGGYTF. The CDR3 DNA follows: TGTGCCAGCAGTTTGGGACAGGGAAAGGGTGGCTACACCTTC.

J is TRBJ2-7 and V is TRBV9, with 9 bases that match TRBD1. Trimming removed 4 bases from V and 7 bases from J; junction bases left unmatched: 9. The germline V gene encodes CDR1 SGDLS and CDR2 YYNGEE. The CDR3 is 14 residues long. The CDR3: CASSPRGQGSEQYF. As DNA, the CDR3 is TGTGCCAGCAGCCCCCGGGGACAGGGATCGGAGCAGTACTTC.

V gene TRBV21-1 combines with J gene TRBJ1-2; TRBD1 is the table's D call, not checked against the DNA. TRBV21-1 is termed a pseudogene. CDR3 length: 16 residues. DNA of the CDR3: TGTGCCAGCAGCAAAGGGGCCGGACAGAGCTTACTTGGCTACACCTTC. Protein: CASSKGAGQSLLGYTF.